The table lists the clone carrying this T cell receptor (beta chain) with a few counts. Its antigen remains unknown. The data were taken from a study of molecular identifiers for immune sequencing clone quantification. Overall study results and limits: The share of molecules held by clones above 20 RNA copies was over 99% in effector cells and under 1% in naive cells.

The germline CDR1 and CDR2 sequences are SGDLS and YYNGEE. Trimming removed 3 bases at V and 2 bases at J, with 10 bases between. CDR3 size: 14 residues. Each CDR3 protein is one row after TCRdb ran MiXCR on the PCR reads. The repertoire consists of roughly 320,000 distinct CDR3 sequences, with about a fifth occurring once and the leading ten covering 0.81%. The genes are TRBV9 and TRBJ2-3; D not certain. Sequenced: naive CD8+ T cells from blood, with Jurkat cell RNA spiked in. Subset of the sample: FACS-sorted CD8+CD4-CCR7+CD45RA+ naive T cells. The clonotype comes from a human donor in good health. Some libraries in this study had Jurkat cell RNA spiked in. The CDR3 DNA sequence: TGTGCCAGCAGCGCCCGGAGATTCACAGATACGCAGTATTTT. Its translation is CASSARRFTDTQYF. Full variable domain (rest looked up from reference TRBV9 and TRBJ2-3): DSGVTQTPKHLITATGQRVTLRCSPRSGDLSVYWYQQSLDQGLQFLIQYYNGEERAKGNILERFSAQQFPDLHSELNLSSLELGDSALYFCASSARRFTDTQYFGPGTRLTVL.